This T cell receptor (beta chain) was recovered during a study of cytomegalovirus exposure and HLA in healthy donors. It was with 60 Vbeta and 13 Jbeta primers that the PCR ran. Clones were read by immunoSEQ multiplex PCR, and TCRdb kept only the in-frame ones, dropping some. The sample has roughly 180,000 clones; 65% to 80% are singletons. Germline V CDR1 and CDR2: MDHEN, SYDVKM. Trimming stripped 5 bases from V and 2 bases from J, with 13 bases between. CDR3 length: 14 amino acids. This receptor was obtained from a woman aged 25 to 39 in good health and CMV-seropositive. The V gene is TRBV28, the J gene TRBJ2-7, with D tentatively TRBD1 (5 bases). Sequences were obtained from PBMCs. CDR3 in DNA: TGTGCCAGCAGTCCCGAGACAGCTGCCTACGAGCAGTACTTC. It is translated as CASSPETAAYEQYF.